This T cell receptor beta chain stems from a study of control samples from healthy donors and cancer patients. CDR3 length: 12 amino acids. V lost 6 bases, J lost 0 bases, and 6 bases lay in between. Profiled with immunoSEQ multiplex PCR; TCRdb holds only in-frame clones, not every one. The table records 100,000 or so clones, roughly nine tenths of them present only once. What was sequenced was blood. The V call is TRBV12-3 or TRBV12-4, the J call TRBJ2-7, with D tentatively TRBD2 (6 bases). The TCR originated in a woman in her 30s in good health. The CDR3 region has the DNA TGTGCCAGCAGGGGGGGCTCCTACGAGCAGTACTTC. Translated, it gives CASRGGSYEQYF.